Below, one T cell receptor (beta chain) is given with its context. These data come from a study of breast tumors, draining lymph nodes, adjacent tissues. MiXCR was run by TCRdb on the multiplex PCR reads, yielding one entry per CDR3 protein. The sample holds about 140,000 distinct CDR3 sequences, approximately 32% seen once. The lymph nodes were axillary draining lymph nodes from breast cancer patients. The sequencing input was axillary lymph node tissue. The clonotype comes from a female donor with breast cancer. Some clones in this sample may be carry-over from other donors' samples.

CDR3 in DNA: TGTGCCTGGACCGGGATGAACACTGAAGCTTTCTTT. Its translation is CAWTGMNTEAFF. The chain carries TRBV30 and TRBJ1-1; D uncertain. This CDR3 has 12 residues. Germline V lookup: CDR1 GTSNPN, CDR2 SVGIG (reference sequence). Trimming took off 4 bases at V and 0 bases at J, with 6 bases between the two ends.